One T cell receptor (beta chain) is described in this entry. TCRdb keeps only in-frame clones here, not all; method: immunoSEQ multiplex PCR. The data show 310,000 or so clones, about 90% seen once. The CDR3 spans 16 residues. Per germline, CDR1 SGHTA and CDR2 FQGTGA. Trimming took off 2 bases at V and 5 bases at J, with 15 bases between the two ends. These data belong to a study of blood T cell repertoires in COVID-19. The sequence derives from a woman aged 50 to 60 who had recovered from COVID-19. J is TRBJ2-2 and V is TRBV7-3; D gene ambiguous. The sample comprised peripheral blood. The CDR3 DNA follows: TGTGCCAGCAGCTTAGGAGTTACCCCCGTGACCGGGGAGCTGTTTTTT. Amino acids: CASSLGVTPVTGELFF.